This T cell receptor beta chain originates from a study of regulatory T cells in long-lasting Graves disease. Overall study results and limits: Possibly, too few samples lowered accuracy. With persistent disease, TRBV28, TRBJ1-2 and TRBJ2-5 were the favored segments. The TCR repertoire of persistent Graves' patients was less diverse than that of newly diagnosed ones.

This CDR3 has 15 residues. CDR1 is MNHNS, CDR2 SASEGT, per germline. V was cut by 2 bases and J by 3 bases, with 12 bases left in between. This clonotype was counted many times. Antigen unknown. As for time point: newly diagnosed GD, antithyroid drugs for less than 3 months. Preparation of the TCR library used RNA extracted from PBMCs. Doctors identified Graves' disease using the American Thyroid Association guidelines. Construction of TCR beta libraries relied on iRepertoire HTBI primers and on Arm-PCR targeting CDR3 regions. Via MiXCR, TCRdb re-called the multiplex PCR reads, giving one row per CDR3 protein. This sample yields about 240,000 distinct CDR3 sequences, of which 20% are seen a single time; about 15% belongs to the top ten.

The chain is built from TRBV6-1 and TRBJ2-3; D is ambiguous. Sequenced material: peripheral blood mononuclear cells (PBMCs), taken at new diagnosis, from a patient treated with antithyroid drugs. The clonotype originates from a female donor with Graves disease. Here the CDR3 reads CASSENGGLTDTQYF. In DNA form, the CDR3 reads TGTGCCAGCAGTGAAAACGGCGGCCTTACAGATACGCAGTATTTT.